These 17 T cell receptor delta chains were sequenced from one sample in a study of γδ T cells in repeated Plasmodium falciparum infection (dated by TCRdb to the early 2020s). The protocol used for the library was multiplex PCR. Sequenced on an Illumina MiSeq. TCRdb reran clone calling on the public reads with CATT; rows sharing one DNA sequence were then combined. The sample table holds around 46,000 delta-chain clones, of which about 2% were seen once. Roughly 25% of the sample belongs to the ten largest clones. Vgamma9/Vdelta2+ and Vdelta2-negative gammadelta T cell populations were flow-sorted from peripheral blood mononuclear cells for bulk TCR repertoire analysis. Sequencing was done on a sample of gamma-delta T cells from blood. The receptor source for this set is a pool of human donors (malaria-infected and uninfected, not separated).

Points on this clone: One base away lies a much larger clone, so this may be a sequencing read error. This CDR3 reads CAPGELVHFLQIVTGGFYTDKLIF. The CDR3 coding sequence is TGTGCTCCTGGGGAACTTGTACACTTCCTCCAAATTGTTACTGGGGGTTTCTACACCGATAAACTCATCTTT. This chain connects TRDV1 to TRDJ1; 8 bases match TRDD3. Since TCRdb gives no J gene, matching the DNA to germline was used here to assign it. This CDR3 contains 24 residues. Germline V gives CDR1 TSWWSYY, CDR2 QGS.

As to this clone: The protein held in TCRdb is that of a much larger clone and does not match this DNA's translation at residues 7 and 14, likely because of a read error; the protein shown is translated from the DNA. The chain carries TRDV2 and TRDJ3, with 9 bases aligning to TRDD3. The J gene, absent from TCRdb, was called here by matching the DNA to germline. The V gene's germline CDR1 is GEAIGNYY and CDR2 EKD. This CDR3 contains 21 residues. CDR3 protein: CACDTLPGDTRSSRDTRQMFF. As DNA, the CDR3 is TGTGCCTGTGACACTTTACCGGGGGATACACGATCCTCCCGGGACACCCGACAGATGTTTTTC.

For this clone: This likely stems from a read error, as it lies one base from a far larger clone. Other DNA sequences within the sample encode an identical CDR3. The chain recombines TRDV2 with TRDJ1; 9 bases are shared with TRDD3. TCRdb records no J gene; here it was assigned by comparing the DNA to germline. After removal of 1 base from V and 3 bases from J, the junction contained 14 bases not matched to a gene. The CDR3 consists of 18 residues. CDR1 GEAIGNYY and CDR2 EKD come from the germline V gene. For the CDR3, the DNA is TGTGCCTGTGACACAGGTTCCTTACTGGGGGAGCACCCCGATAAACTCATCTTT. As protein: CACDTGSLLGEHPDKLIF.

In its sample, this clone was seen a few times. This likely reflects a read error, since a far larger clone is one base away. Other DNA sequences from this sample encode an identical CDR3 as well. The chain recombines TRDV1 with TRDJ1; 9 positions agree with TRDD2. TCRdb leaves out the J gene; it was filled in here by matching the DNA to germline. The CDR3 has 26 amino acids. With 3 bases clipped from V and 0 bases from J, the junction kept 35 bases outside the gene matches. The germline CDR1 and CDR2 sequences are TSWWSYY and QGS. CDR3 sequence: CALGESFTFLQAPYWGIDQNTDKLIF. CDR3 nucleotide sequence: TGTGCTCTTGGGGAGTCTTTTACCTTCCTACAAGCCCCATACTGGGGAATAGACCAGAACACCGATAAACTCATCTTT.

This clone turned up a few times. TCRdb assigns this DNA the protein of a much larger clone, which departs from its translation at residues 15 and 16; this likely reflects a read error, and the protein shown comes from translating the DNA. This rearrangement joins TRDV1 to TRDJ1, with 10 bases lining up with TRDD3. Germline CDR1 TSWWSYY, CDR2 QGS. The CDR3 loop spans 20 amino acids. Trimming cost V 3 bases and J 7 bases; bases outside gene matches: 23. CDR3 sequence: CALGEVLLQLGDWNAGKLIF. CDR3 bases: TGTGCTCTTGGGGAGGTCCTCCTACAACTGGGGGATTGGAACGCCGGTAAACTCATCTTT.

This clone was seen many times. For this DNA, TCRdb reports the protein of a much larger clone, which diverges at residue 13, most likely from a read error; the protein presented here is translated directly from the DNA. The gene calls are TRDV1 and TRDJ2, with 10 positions matching TRDD3. V shed 1 base and J 4 bases; nucleotides not matched to a gene: 18. The CDR3 length is 21 residues. Germline-derived CDR1 and CDR2 are TSWWSYY and QGS. CDR3 loop: CALGEPQFFTGGCYRTAQLFF. The CDR3 DNA reads TGTGCTCTTGGGGAACCACAGTTTTTCACTGGGGGATGTTATCGGACAGCACAACTCTTCTTT.

This clone was counted only a few times. The protein in TCRdb stems from a much larger clone and differs at residue 11 from this DNA's translation, likely a read error; here the protein is translated from the DNA. The rearrangement joins TRDV1 to TRDJ1, with 10 bases identical to TRDD3. Assignment of the J gene here rests on matching the DNA to germline, because TCRdb gives none. The CDR3 consists of 22 residues. From germline, CDR1 is TSWWSYY and CDR2 QGS. V dropped 2 bases and J dropped 2; count of bases not matched to a gene: 23. The CDR3 nucleotides read TGTGCTCTTGGGGAATTAGTTCCTAGCTGGAGCTGGGGGATAACTGGGACCGATAAACTCATCTTT. Translating it yields CALGELVPSWSWGITGTDKLIF.

For this clone: This DNA's translation and the protein TCRdb lists, from a much larger clone, do not match at residue 6, likely due to a read error; the protein shown is translated from the DNA. This rearrangement joins TRDV1 to TRDJ1; a possible D gene is TRDD2 (5 bases). TCRdb leaves out the J gene; it was filled in here by matching the DNA to germline. The CDR3 extends over 20 amino acids. V lost 7 bases and J lost 0, with 30 bases in between. Germline V lookup: CDR1 TSWWSYY, CDR2 QGS. CDR3 DNA sequence: TGTGCTCTTGTTTTCCTCCGGGTTTTTCCCCGATTTCTGTACACCGATAAACTCATCTTT. Its translation is CALVFLRVFPRFLYTDKLIF.

As concerns this clone: A far larger clone is only one base removed, so a read error is likely. Other nucleotide sequences from this sample produce the same CDR3. J is TRDJ1 and V is TRDV3, with unresolved D. Here the J gene came from matching the DNA to germline, since TCRdb omits it. The CDR3 is 17 residues long. Trimming pared 3 bases from V and 2 bases from J, leaving 25 bases between. Germline lookup yields CDR1 TVYSNPD and CDR2 GDNSRS (reference sequence). This CDR3 reads CAFLSHNPKGETDKLIF. DNA for the CDR3: TGTGCCTTCCTTAGCCATAACCCTAAAGGAGAAACCGATAAACTCATCTTT.

This clone rates as medium-sized. The same CDR3 also results from other DNA sequences found in this sample. The rearrangement links TRDV1 to TRDJ1; D is ambiguous. The CDR3 runs to 24 residues. V was pared by 0 bases and J by 0 bases, with 35 bases between. Germline V CDR1 and CDR2: TSWWSYY, QGS. The CDR3 loop reads CALGELKVLEPLPRVRIYTDKLIF. CDR3 DNA: TGTGCTCTTGGGGAACTTAAAGTACTAGAGCCATTACCTCGCGTACGCATCTACACCGATAAACTCATCTTT.

The sample holds many counts of this clone. Given a far larger clone just one base away, this is likely a sequencing read error. The same CDR3 can be traced to other DNA sequences in this sample. The chain recombines TRDV1 with TRDJ1; no reliable D call. Germline V gives CDR1 TSWWSYY, CDR2 QGS. V was clipped by 2 bases and J by 3 bases, with 7 bases between them. The CDR3 totals 13 residues. The CDR3 spells CALGEFPADKLIF. The CDR3 DNA reads as TGTGCTCTTGGGGAATTCCCGGCCGATAAACTCATCTTT.

This clone was seen many times. The protein TCRdb gives is from a much larger clone and does not agree with this DNA's translation at residue 19, likely a read error; the protein shown here comes from the DNA. The gene calls are TRDV1 and TRDJ1, with D uncertain. The J gene comes from matching the DNA to germline here; TCRdb lacks it. The germline V gene encodes CDR1 TSWWSYY and CDR2 QGS. The CDR3 is 23 amino acids. The CDR3 region has the DNA TGTGCTCTTGGGGAACTAAAATCTTTTGGTTGTAGGCCGACCCAGCGTTCAACCGGTAAACTCATCTTT. Translation: CALGELKSFGCRPTQRSTGKLIF.

In the case of this clone: A far larger clone is only one base removed, so a read error is likely. Different DNA sequences within this sample yield the same CDR3. The chain has TRDV2 and TRDJ1; D remains unclear. TCRdb supplies no J gene; here it was assigned by aligning the nucleotide sequence to germline. This CDR3 is 15 amino acids long. The V gene lost 1 base and the J gene lost 6 bases, with 17 bases spanning the gap. The germline gives CDR1 GEAIGNYY, CDR2 EKD. The CDR3 loop is CACDTRGPPGHKLIF. In DNA form, the CDR3 reads TGTGCCTGTGACACTCGGGGTCCTCCAGGGCATAAACTCATCTTT.

On this clone: The amino acid sequence in TCRdb belongs to a much larger clone and departs from this DNA's translation at residue 5, likely a sequencing read error; the sequence shown is translated from the DNA. The V call is TRDV3, the J call TRDJ1; the D is unclear. TCRdb supplies no J gene; here it was assigned by aligning the nucleotide sequence to germline. V was cut by 1 base and J by 0 bases, with 21 bases left in between. This CDR3 has 17 residues. CDR1 is TVYSNPD, CDR2 GDNSRS, per germline (reference sequence). The DNA of the CDR3 is TGTGCCTTTAACCCCCCCCGATCTGCAGCGTACACCGATAAACTCATCTTT. This translates into CAFNPPRSAAYTDKLIF.

This clone has at least ten counts. This rearrangement joins TRDV2 to TRDJ1; unclear D gene. The CDR3 is made up of 15 amino acids. Germline V gene lookup returns CDR1 GEAIGNYY and CDR2 EKD. The V gene lost 0 bases and the J gene lost 2 bases, with 12 bases spanning the gap. CDR3 protein: CACDTVTERTDKLIF. The DNA of the CDR3 is TGTGCCTGTGACACCGTAACCGAAAGAACCGATAAACTCATCTTT.

Remarks on this clone: This DNA translates differently at residue 20 from the TCRdb protein, which is that of a much larger clone; a read error is likely, and the protein shown is the DNA's own translation. The V call is TRDV3, the J call TRDJ1; 13 bases are shared with TRDD3. TCRdb gives no J gene; it was assigned here by matching the DNA to germline. This CDR3 comprises 24 residues. Germline V gives CDR1 TVYSNPD, CDR2 GDNSRS (reference sequence). J gave up 8 bases and V 1 base, and 37 bases lay outside the gene matches. This CDR3 is CAFKGGPSAGIKTPVYWGIRKLIF. For the CDR3, the DNA is TGTGCCTTTAAGGGGGGACCTTCCGCCGGTATAAAAACTCCCGTATACTGGGGGATACGAAAACTCATCTTT.

This clone showed up just a few times. TCRdb attributes to this sequence the protein of a much larger clone, which differs from the DNA translation at residue 8; a read error is likely, and the protein displayed is translated from the DNA. The chain couples TRDV1 to TRDJ1; 11 nucleotides agree with TRDD3. No J segment appears in TCRdb, so it was assigned here by matching the sequence to germline. The CDR3 length is 17 residues. V gave up 0 bases and J gave up 9 bases; unmatched junction bases: 12. Germline CDR1 is TSWWSYY and CDR2 is QGS. As DNA, the CDR3 is TGTGCTCTTGGGGAACTCCCCCGTATACTGGGGGATATGGAACTCATCTTT. Translated: CALGELPRILGDMELIF.